These 8 T cell receptor beta chains came from one sample sequenced in a study of shared clonotypes between healthy human individuals. TCRdb's copy holds only in-frame clones and misses some; the assay was immunoSEQ multiplex PCR. The table has 2,500,000 or so clones, approximately 92% seen once. Input material: naive CD4+ T cells sorted from blood. The subset denotes: CD45RA+ positively selected. The receptor set was obtained from a man aged 18-30 years in good health.

A word on this clone: The sample carries other DNA sequences with the same CDR3. The chain recombines TRBV5-1 with TRBJ1-2, with unresolved D. V shed 0 bases and J shed 1 base, with 7 bases lying between them. Germline V gene data show CDR1 as SGHRS and CDR2 as YFSETQ. The CDR3 extends over 14 amino acids. CDR3 protein: CASSLESGNYGYTF. The CDR3 region has the DNA TGCGCCAGCAGCTTGGAAAGCGGTAACTATGGCTACACCTTC.

With respect to this clone: The sample carries other DNA sequences with the same CDR3. The rearrangement links TRBV5-1 to TRBJ2-2, with D unclear. The CDR3 contains 15 residues. Trimming took off 0 bases at V and 5 bases at J, with 11 bases between the two ends. Germline-derived CDR1 and CDR2 are SGHRS and YFSETQ. The CDR3 sequence is CASSLAGPSTGELFF. The CDR3 coding sequence is TGCGCCAGCAGCTTGGCGGGCCCTTCAACCGGGGAGCTGTTTTTT.

V usage is TRBV6-6 and J usage is TRBJ2-3, with unresolved D. The CDR3 has 13 residues. The germline CDR1 and CDR2 sequences are MNHNY and SVGAGI (reference sequence). V was clipped by 8 bases and J by 4 bases, with 13 bases between them. The CDR3: CASRRRSPDTQYF. As DNA, the CDR3 is TGTGCCAGCCGGCGGCGGAGTCCAGATACGCAGTATTTT.

The chain combines TRBV5-1 with TRBJ2-3, with D perhaps assigned TRBD1 or TRBD2 (6 bases each). The CDR3 covers 14 residues. Trimming removed 4 bases from V and 2 bases from J, with 11 bases in between. Germline V gene lookup returns CDR1 SGHRS and CDR2 YFSETQ. The CDR3 loop reads CASSPSGATDTQYF. As DNA, the CDR3 is TGCGCCAGCAGCCCGTCGGGGGCCACAGATACGCAGTATTTT.

The chain is built from TRBV10-3 and TRBJ1-2; D is unresolved. Trimming shortened V by 3 bases and J by 5 bases, and 10 bases separated the two germline ends. Germline V CDR1 and CDR2: ENHRY, SYGVKD. This CDR3 has 13 residues. CDR3 coding DNA: TGTGCCATCAGTGAAGGAATACCTTATGGCTACACCTTC. It yields the protein CAISEGIPYGYTF.

This sequence joins TRBV6-5 and TRBJ2-1, with 7 bases lining up with TRBD1. Germline V gene sequence: CDR1 MNHEY, CDR2 SVGAGI. This CDR3 spans 14 amino acids. V lost 7 bases and J lost 2; bases outside the gene matches: 5. CDR3 sequence (DNA): TGTGCCAGCACAGAGGGGGCTACCTACAATGAGCAGTTCTTC. Its protein is CASTEGATYNEQFF.

The chain couples TRBV6-1 to TRBJ1-1, with a possible D match to TRBD1 (6 bases). The CDR3 loop spans 16 amino acids. Looked up from germline, CDR1 is MNHNS and CDR2 is SASEGT. Trimming removed 4 bases from V and 1 base from J, with 16 bases in between. Here the CDR3 reads CASSAWQGIQNTEAFF. Written as DNA, the CDR3 is TGTGCCAGCAGTGCCTGGCAGGGGATTCAGAACACTGAAGCTTTCTTT.

The chain employs TRBV9 and TRBJ2-7, with 9 bases that match TRBD1. The CDR3 is 16 residues long. Per germline, CDR1 SGDLS and CDR2 YYNGEE. The V and J ends lost 7 bases and 2 bases, in that order; junction bases with no gene match: 13. CDR3 region: CASSRERTGATYEQYF. The CDR3 nucleotides read TGTGCCAGCTCGAGGGAAAGGACAGGGGCTACCTACGAGCAGTACTTC.